This TCR beta chain is from a study of T cells in Graves' hyperthyroidism and ophthalmopathy. Broader study findings: Blood also held most thyroid clonotypes expanded beyond 0.001.

CDR3 size: 16 residues. From germline, CDR1 is MGHRA and CDR2 YSYEKL. Trimming removed 0 bases from V and 6 bases from J; junction bases left unmatched: 5. It was RNA transcripts that yielded the amplified TCR beta CDR3 regions. The primer set for the first-round RT-PCR of the TCR CDR3 was HTBI. Each CDR3 protein gets one entry after TCRdb re-called the multiplex PCR reads with MiXCR. This table holds about 770,000 distinct CDR3 sequences, approximately 18% found once. Regarding this clonotype: Its matching antigen is unknown.

Thyroid ultrasound and orbital computed tomography, with clinical symptoms and serum thyroxine and TRAb, informed diagnoses. The sequence came from a woman aged 45-65 years with Graves' hyperthyroidism that later progressed to Graves' ophthalmopathy. Sequences were obtained from blood. The chain links TRBV4-1 to TRBJ1-6; 7 bases map to TRBD1. CDR3 coding DNA: TGCGCCAGCAGCCAAGAGACAGGGTTCTTTAATTCACCCCTCCACTTT. This encodes CASSQETGFFNSPLHF.